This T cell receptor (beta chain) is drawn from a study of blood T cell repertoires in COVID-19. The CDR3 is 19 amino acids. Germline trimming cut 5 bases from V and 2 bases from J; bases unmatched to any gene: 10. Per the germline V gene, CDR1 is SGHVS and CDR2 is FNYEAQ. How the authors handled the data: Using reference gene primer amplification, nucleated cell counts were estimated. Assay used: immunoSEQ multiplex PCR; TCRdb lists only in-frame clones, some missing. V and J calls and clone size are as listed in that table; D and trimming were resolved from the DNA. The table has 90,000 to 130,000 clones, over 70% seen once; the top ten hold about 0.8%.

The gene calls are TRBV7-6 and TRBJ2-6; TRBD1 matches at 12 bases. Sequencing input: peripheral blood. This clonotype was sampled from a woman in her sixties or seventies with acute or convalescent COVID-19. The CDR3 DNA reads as TGTGCCAGCAGCCCCACCTCGGGACAGGGGGCGGCTGGGGCCAACGTCCTGACTTTC. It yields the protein CASSPTSGQGAAGANVLTF.